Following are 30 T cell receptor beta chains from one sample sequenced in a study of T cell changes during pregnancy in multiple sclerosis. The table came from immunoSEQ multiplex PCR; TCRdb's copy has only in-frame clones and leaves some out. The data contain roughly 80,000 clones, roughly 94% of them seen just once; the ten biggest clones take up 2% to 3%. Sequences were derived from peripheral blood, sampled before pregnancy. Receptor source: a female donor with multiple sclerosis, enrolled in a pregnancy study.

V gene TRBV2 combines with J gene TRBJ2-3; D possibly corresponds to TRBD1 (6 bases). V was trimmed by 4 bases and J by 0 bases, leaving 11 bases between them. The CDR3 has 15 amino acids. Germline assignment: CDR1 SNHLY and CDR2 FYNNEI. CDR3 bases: TGTGCCAGCAGTGCCGGGACACTGAGCACAGATACGCAGTATTTT. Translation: CASSAGTLSTDTQYF.

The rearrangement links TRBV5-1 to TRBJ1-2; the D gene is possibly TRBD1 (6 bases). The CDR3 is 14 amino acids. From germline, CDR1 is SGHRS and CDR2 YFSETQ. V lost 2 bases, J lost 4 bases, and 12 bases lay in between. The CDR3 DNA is TGCGCCAGCAGCTTACAGGGAGACAGCTATGGCTACACCTTC. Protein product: CASSLQGDSYGYTF. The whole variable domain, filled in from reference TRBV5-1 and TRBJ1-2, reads KAGVTQTPRYLIKTRGQQVTLSCSPISGHRSVSWYQQTPGQGLQFLFEYFSETQRNKGNFPGRFSGRQFSNSRSEMNVSTLELGDSALYLCASSLQGDSYGYTFGSGTRLTVV.

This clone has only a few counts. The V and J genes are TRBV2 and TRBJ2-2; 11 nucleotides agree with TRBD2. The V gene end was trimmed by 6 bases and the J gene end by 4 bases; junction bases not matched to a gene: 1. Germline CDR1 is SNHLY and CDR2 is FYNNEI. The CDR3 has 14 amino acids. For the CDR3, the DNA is TGTGCCAGCAGCCTAGCGGGAGGCACCGGGGAGCTGTTTTTT. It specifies CASSLAGGTGELFF.

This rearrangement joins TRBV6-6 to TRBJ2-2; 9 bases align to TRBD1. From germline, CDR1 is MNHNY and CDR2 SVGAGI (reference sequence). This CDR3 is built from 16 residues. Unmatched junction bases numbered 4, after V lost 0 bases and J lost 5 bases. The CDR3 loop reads CASSYSRTGETGELFF. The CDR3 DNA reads TGTGCCAGCAGTTACTCGAGGACAGGGGAGACCGGGGAGCTGTTTTTT.

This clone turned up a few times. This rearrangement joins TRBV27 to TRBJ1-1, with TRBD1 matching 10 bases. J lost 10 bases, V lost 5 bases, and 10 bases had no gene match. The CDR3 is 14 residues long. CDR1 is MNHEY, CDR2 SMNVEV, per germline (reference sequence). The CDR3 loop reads CASSSPGTGERAFF. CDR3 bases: TGTGCCAGCAGTAGTCCTGGGACAGGGGAGAGAGCTTTCTTT.

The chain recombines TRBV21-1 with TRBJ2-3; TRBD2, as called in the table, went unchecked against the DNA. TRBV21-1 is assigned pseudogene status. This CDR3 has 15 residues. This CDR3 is CATHGTSPSTDTQYF. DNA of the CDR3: TGTGCCACCCATGGGACTAGTCCCAGCACAGATACGCAGTATTTT.

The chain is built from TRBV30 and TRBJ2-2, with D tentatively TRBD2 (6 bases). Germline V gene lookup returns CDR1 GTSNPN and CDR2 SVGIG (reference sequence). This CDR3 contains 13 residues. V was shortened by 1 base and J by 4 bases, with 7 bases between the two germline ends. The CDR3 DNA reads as TGTGCCTGGAGTGCGGGGGTCACCGGGGAGCTGTTTTTT. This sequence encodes CAWSAGVTGELFF.

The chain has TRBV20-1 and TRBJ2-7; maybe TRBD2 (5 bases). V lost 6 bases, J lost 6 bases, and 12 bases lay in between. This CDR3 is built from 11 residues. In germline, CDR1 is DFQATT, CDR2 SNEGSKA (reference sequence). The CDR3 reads CSARARSEQYF. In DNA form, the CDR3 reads TGCAGTGCGAGGGCCCGCAGCGAGCAGTACTTC.

CDR3 nucleotides: TGTGCCAGCAGTTCCGGGTACGAGCAGTACTTC. Its translation is CASSSGYEQYF. The chain is built from TRBV25-1 and TRBJ2-7; D uncertain. CDR1 is MGHDK and CDR2 is SYGVNS in the germline V gene. The CDR3 has 11 amino acids. The V end lost 5 bases, the J end lost 4 bases, and 6 bases lay between the germline ends.

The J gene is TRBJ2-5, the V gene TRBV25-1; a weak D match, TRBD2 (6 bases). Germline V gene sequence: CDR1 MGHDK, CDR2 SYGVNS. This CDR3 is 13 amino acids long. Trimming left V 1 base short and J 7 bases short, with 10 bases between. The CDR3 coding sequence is TGTGCCAGCAGTGAATCGGGGGTTACGACCCAGTACTTC. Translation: CASSESGVTTQYF.

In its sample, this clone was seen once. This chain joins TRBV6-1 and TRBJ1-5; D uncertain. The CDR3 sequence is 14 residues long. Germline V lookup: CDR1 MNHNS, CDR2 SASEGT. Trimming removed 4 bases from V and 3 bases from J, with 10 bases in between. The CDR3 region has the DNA TGTGCCAGCAGTGTACAGCAGAACAATCAGCCCCAGCATTTT. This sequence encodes CASSVQQNNQPQHF.

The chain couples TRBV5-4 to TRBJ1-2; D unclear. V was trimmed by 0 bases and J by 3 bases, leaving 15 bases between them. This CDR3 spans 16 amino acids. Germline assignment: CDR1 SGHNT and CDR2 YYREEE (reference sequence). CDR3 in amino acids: CASSLAGIGGDYGYTF. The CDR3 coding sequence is TGTGCCAGCAGCTTGGCCGGAATAGGAGGAGACTATGGCTACACCTTC.

For the CDR3, the DNA is TGTGCCAGCAGCTCCCTCCAACTAGCGGGGGTGTACAATGAGCAGTTCTTC. It encodes CASSSLQLAGVYNEQFF. J is TRBJ2-1 and V is TRBV7-6; 11 bases map to TRBD2. The J segment lost 4 bases and the V segment lost 4 bases, leaving 9 bases of the junction unmatched. CDR1 SGHVS and CDR2 FNYEAQ come from the germline V gene. The CDR3 spans 17 residues.

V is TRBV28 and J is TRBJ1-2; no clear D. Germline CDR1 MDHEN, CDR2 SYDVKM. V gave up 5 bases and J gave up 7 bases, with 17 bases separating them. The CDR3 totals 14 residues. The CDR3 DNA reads TGTGCCAGCAGTCCTCAACAAACGGGTATTGGCTACACCTTC. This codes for CASSPQQTGIGYTF.

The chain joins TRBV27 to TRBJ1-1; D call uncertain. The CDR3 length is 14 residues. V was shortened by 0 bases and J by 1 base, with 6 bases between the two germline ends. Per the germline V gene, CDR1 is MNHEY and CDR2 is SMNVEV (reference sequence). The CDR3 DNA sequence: TGTGCCAGCAGTTTATCTGGCCAGAACACTGAAGCTTTCTTT. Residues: CASSLSGQNTEAFF.

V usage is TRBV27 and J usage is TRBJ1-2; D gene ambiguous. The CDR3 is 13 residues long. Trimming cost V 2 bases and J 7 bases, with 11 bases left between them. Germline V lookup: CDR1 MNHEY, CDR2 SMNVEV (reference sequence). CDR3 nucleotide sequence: TGTGCCAGCAGTTTAGGCCCCAATTCTGGCTACACCTTC. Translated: CASSLGPNSGYTF.

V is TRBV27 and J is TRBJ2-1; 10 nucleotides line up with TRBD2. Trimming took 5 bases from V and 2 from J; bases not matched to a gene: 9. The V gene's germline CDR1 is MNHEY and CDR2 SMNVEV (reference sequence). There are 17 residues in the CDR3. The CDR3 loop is CASSPSKSGRAYNEQFF. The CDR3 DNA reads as TGTGCCAGCAGTCCGTCAAAAAGCGGGAGGGCCTACAATGAGCAGTTCTTC.

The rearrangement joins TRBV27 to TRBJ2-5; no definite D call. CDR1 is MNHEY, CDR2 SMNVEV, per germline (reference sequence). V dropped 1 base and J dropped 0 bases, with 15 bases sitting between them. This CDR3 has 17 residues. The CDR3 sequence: CASSLYASTRYQETQYF. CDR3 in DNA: TGTGCCAGCAGTTTATACGCATCTACCCGTTACCAAGAGACCCAGTACTTC.

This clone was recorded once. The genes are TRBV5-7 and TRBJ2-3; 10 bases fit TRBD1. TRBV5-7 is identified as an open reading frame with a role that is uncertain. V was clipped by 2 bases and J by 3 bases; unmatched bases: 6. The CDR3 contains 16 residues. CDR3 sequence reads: CASSFSGTGETDTQYF. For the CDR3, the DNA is TGTGCCAGCAGCTTCTCCGGGACAGGGGAAACAGATACGCAGTATTTT.

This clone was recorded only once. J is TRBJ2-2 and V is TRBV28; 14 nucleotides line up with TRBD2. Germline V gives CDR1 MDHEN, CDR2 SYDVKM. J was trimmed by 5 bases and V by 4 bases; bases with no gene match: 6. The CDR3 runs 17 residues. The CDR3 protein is CASSSGLAGVETGELFF. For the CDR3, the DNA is TGTGCCAGCAGTTCGGGACTAGCGGGAGTTGAAACCGGGGAGCTGTTTTTT.

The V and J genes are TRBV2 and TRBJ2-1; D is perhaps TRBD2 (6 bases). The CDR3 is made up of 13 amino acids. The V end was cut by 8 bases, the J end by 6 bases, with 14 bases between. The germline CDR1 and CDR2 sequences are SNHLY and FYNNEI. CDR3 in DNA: TGTGCCAGCCGACTAGGCCTAGGCAATGAGCAGTTCTTC. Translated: CASRLGLGNEQFF.

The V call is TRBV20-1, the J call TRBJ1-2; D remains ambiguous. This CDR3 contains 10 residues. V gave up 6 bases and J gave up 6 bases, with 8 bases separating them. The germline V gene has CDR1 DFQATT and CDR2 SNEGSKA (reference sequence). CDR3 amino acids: CSALLDGYTF. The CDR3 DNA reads TGCAGTGCCCTACTGGATGGCTACACCTTC.

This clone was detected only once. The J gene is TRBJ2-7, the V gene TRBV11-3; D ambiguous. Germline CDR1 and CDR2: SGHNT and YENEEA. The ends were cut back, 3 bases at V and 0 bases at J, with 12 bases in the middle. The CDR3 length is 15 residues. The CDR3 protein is CASSFLTLSSYEQYF. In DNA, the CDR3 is TGTGCCAGCAGCTTTCTGACTCTCTCCTCCTACGAGCAGTACTTC.

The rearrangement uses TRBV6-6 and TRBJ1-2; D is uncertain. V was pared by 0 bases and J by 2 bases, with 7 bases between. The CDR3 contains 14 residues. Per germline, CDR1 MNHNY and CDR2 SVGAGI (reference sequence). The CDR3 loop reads CASSYSIRNYGYTF. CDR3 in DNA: TGTGCCAGCAGTTACTCGATCAGAAACTATGGCTACACCTTC.

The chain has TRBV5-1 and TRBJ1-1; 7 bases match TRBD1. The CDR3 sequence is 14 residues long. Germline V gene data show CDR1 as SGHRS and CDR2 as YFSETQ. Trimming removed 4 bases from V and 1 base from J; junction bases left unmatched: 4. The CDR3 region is CASSLGQSNTEAFF. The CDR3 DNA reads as TGCGCCAGCAGCCTGGGACAGTCGAACACTGAAGCTTTCTTT.

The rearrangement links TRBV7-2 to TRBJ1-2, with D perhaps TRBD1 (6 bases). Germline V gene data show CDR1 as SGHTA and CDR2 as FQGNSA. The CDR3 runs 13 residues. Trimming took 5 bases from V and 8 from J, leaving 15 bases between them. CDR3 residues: CASSQDRKGGYTF. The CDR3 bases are TGTGCCAGCAGCCAGGACAGAAAAGGGGGCTACACCTTC.

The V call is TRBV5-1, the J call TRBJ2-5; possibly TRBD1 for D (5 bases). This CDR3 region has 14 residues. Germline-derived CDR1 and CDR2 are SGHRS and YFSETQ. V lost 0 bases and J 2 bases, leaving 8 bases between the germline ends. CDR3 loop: CASSLEGLQETQYF. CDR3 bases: TGCGCCAGCAGCTTGGAGGGGCTACAAGAGACCCAGTACTTC.

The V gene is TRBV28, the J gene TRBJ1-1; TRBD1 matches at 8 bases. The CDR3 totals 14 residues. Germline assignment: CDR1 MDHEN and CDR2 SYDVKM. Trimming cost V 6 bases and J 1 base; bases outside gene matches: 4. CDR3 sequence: CASRDGTGNTEAFF. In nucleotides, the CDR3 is TGTGCCAGCAGGGACGGGACAGGGAACACTGAAGCTTTCTTT.

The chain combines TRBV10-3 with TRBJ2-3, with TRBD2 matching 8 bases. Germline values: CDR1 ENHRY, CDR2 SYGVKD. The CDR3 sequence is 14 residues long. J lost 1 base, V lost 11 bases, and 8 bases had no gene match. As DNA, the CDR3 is TGTGCCGTCGGCGGGGGGCAACGCACAGATACGCAGTATTTT. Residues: CAVGGGQRTDTQYF.

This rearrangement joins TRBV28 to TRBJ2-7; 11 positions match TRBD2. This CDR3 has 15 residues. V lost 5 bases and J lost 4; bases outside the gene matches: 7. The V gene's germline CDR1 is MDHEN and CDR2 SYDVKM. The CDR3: CASSLRGLAEYEQYF. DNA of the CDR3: TGTGCCAGCAGTCTTAGGGGACTAGCGGAGTACGAGCAGTACTTC.